This record concerns one T cell receptor (beta chain) sequence. Its antigen is not known. The sample comes from a study of OX40 agonist ivuxolimab in advanced cancers. The study's findings and limits: Expanded clones were, on average, more numerous in CD8+ T cells than in CD4+.

The repertoire was sequenced with immunoSEQ multiplex PCR; TCRdb's copy has only in-frame clones and lacks some. The sample holds 40,000 to 45,000 clones; 75% to 85% are singletons and the top ten take about 10%. V was clipped by 1 base and J by 7 bases, with 16 bases between them. CDR1 is LNHDA, CDR2 SQIVND, per germline (reference sequence). The CDR3 consists of 16 residues. This clonotype originated in an adult with an advanced solid tumor such as melanoma, head and neck, liver or kidney cancer. Specimen: CD4+ or CD8+ T cells sorted from blood, collected in a trial of the OX40 agonist ivuxolimab. The rearrangement links TRBV19 to TRBJ1-4; maybe TRBD1 (5 bases). For the CDR3, the DNA is TGTGCCAGTAGTATAGGCACGGGACGGCGCAGTGAAAAACTGTTTTTT. Translating gives CASSIGTGRRSEKLFF.